This TCR beta chain originates from a study of shared clonotypes between healthy human individuals (dated by TCRdb to about 2020). Notes on the research overall: A couple of women and a few men aged 18 to 49 years were included in the cohort. For each donor, CD4 naive and CD4 memory were each run on three plates, CD8 naive on two plates, and CD8 memory on one plate. Blood TCR repertoires of about five healthy adults were deeply sequenced to estimate repertoire size and the extent of clonotype sharing between individuals. Libraries were prepared and TCR repertoires were sequenced by different laboratories using diverse techniques, in order to increase sequencing depth and limit assay-specific biases. Leukapheresis yielded between about 0.9 and 9.5 billion PBMCs per donor.

Including the terminal cysteine and phenylalanine, the CDR3 comprises 16 residues. Only CDR3 DNA remains: 48 bases, in frame from the first base. Compared with germline, V lacks 3 bases and J lacks 4 bases; bases without a gene match: 9. In the germline V gene (reference sequence), CDR1 corresponds to LNHDA and CDR2 to SQIVND. Using the deep immunoSEQ assay, multiplex PCR amplified TCR CDR3 regions from genomic DNA. Extracted genomic DNA from each cell subset was distributed evenly across all wells of several immunoSEQ 96-well plates, and each plate was treated as a replicate. For sorted subsets, roughly 200 ng of genomic DNA, equivalent to some 30,000 T cell genomes, went into each replicate PCR. Purified libraries were quantified with a Qubit 3.0 fluorometer, sized on a Bioanalyzer 2100, and re-quantified with the KAPA Library Quantification kit. Every immunoSEQ 96-well plate was sequenced on a dedicated single-read 150-cycle Illumina NextSeq 550 flow cell. The authors' pipeline ran thus. The immunoSEQ output contained only junctional sequences without quality scores, so filtering could not match that applied to full-length reads. Sequences were annotated with PyIR, a Python wrapper for IgBLAST v1.9, and V/J genes and CDR3 were assigned using IMGT germline references. Reads were removed for weak V/J assignments (E-value above 1e-6), missing CDR3, stop codons, out-of-frame junctions, or ambiguous translated residues. V3J clonotypes were defined as sequences sharing an identical inferred V gene, J gene, and CDR3 amino acid sequence. The percentage overlap between two repertoires was calculated by dividing the number of shared unique clonotypes by the size of the smaller repertoire. RTK rarefaction, the Chao1 estimator, and Recon v2.1 estimates of unobserved clonotypes were used to assess repertoire richness. Generation probabilities for all TCRbeta clonotypes obtained by the gDNA method from a few donors were computed using OLGA. TCRdb took over this immuneACCESS table, retaining in-frame rearrangements with V and J assigned. Such tables are incomplete; in checked studies, under half of the missing clones stem from an unresolved V gene, and the remainder is unexplained. V and J calls and clone size are given by that table; D and trimming were obtained from the DNA. The sample yields under 600,000 clones; roughly 98% were counted once. 0.3% of the sample is in the top ten clones.

The paper as a whole reports these results and caveats: Based on pairwise subsampling, the degree of clonotype sharing among donors was expected to be affected by sequencing depth. Clonotypes shared by all four sorted-subset donors showed higher generation probabilities than non-shared clonotypes. When a few donors were compared, the shared fraction of clonotypes was 5% to 6.5% for naive CD4, 3% to 4% for naive CD8, 2% to 2.5% for memory CD4, and 0.35% to 0.4% for memory CD8. Naive subsets generally had larger estimated clonotype richness than memory subsets. Sampling was limited to blood, and TCR repertoires in tissue likely differ from TCR repertoires in blood. The small number of donors limited the genetic and exposure-history diversity represented. Even with the large sequencing depth, rarefaction of the sorted-subset datasets indicated that sequencing was incomplete.

Regarding this clone: Its antigen remains unidentified. The sample holds no much larger clone one base away, and base qualities are not on file.

CD8 naive samples were CD45RO-negative cells positively selected for CCR7, giving a CD45RA+CCR7+ population that excluded TemRA cells. Healthy HIV-negative adults with no recently reported acute infections or vaccinations were included as donors. Every donor was a Caucasian adult living in Nashville, Tennessee, USA. After blood collection by leukapheresis, PBMCs were isolated using Ficoll-Histopaque density gradient centrifugation and then cryopreserved in the vapor phase of liquid nitrogen. Purity and quantity of every magnetically sorted T cell population were checked by analytical flow cytometry. From each sorted fraction, genomic DNA was isolated and quantified by UV absorbance on a Nanodrop 2000c.

The sample consisted of naive CD8+ T cells sorted from blood. This sample's cell subset or site label indicates: CD45RA+CCR7+. This TCR derives from a man aged 25-40 years in good health. The chain is encoded by TRBV19 joined to TRBJ1-5; 7 bases in between match TRBD1. The nucleotide sequence reads TGTGCCAGTAGTATTACTGCGACAGGGTTGAATCAGCCCCAGCATTTT. It translates as CASSITATGLNQPQHF.